Below are 20 T cell receptor beta chains sequenced from a single sample in a study of blood T cell repertoires in COVID-19. The protocol was immunoSEQ multiplex PCR, while the TCRdb copy is restricted to in-frame clones and leaves out a portion. Of more than 150,000 clones detected, around 80% appear once; the ten largest clones hold roughly 8%. Sequenced sample: PBMCs or T cells enriched from blood (not recorded which). The receptor set was obtained from a woman between 50 and 59 years old who had recovered from COVID-19.

The chain joins TRBV7-2 to TRBJ2-1; perhaps TRBD1 as D (6 bases). This CDR3 is 15 amino acids long. Germline V gene sequence: CDR1 SGHTA, CDR2 FQGNSA. V was cut by 2 bases and J by 6 bases, with 14 bases left in between. The CDR3 DNA is TGTGCCAGCAGCTTACAGGGGAGTAGGGGCAATGAGCAGTTCTTC. Amino acids: CASSLQGSRGNEQFF.

V usage is TRBV2 and J usage is TRBJ1-1, with 8 bases identical to TRBD1. The ends lost 6 bases at V and 8 bases at J; junction bases unmatched: 2. The CDR3 runs 11 residues. Germline-derived CDR1 and CDR2 are SNHLY and FYNNEI. The CDR3 DNA sequence: TGTGCCAGCAGGAACAGGGGGGAAGCTTTCTTT. It encodes CASRNRGEAFF.

This clone came up once. V is TRBV3-1 (or the pseudogene TRBV3-2) and J is TRBJ1-2; TRBD1 agrees at 7 bases. V was pared by 10 bases and J by 4 bases, with 6 bases of the junction left unmatched. This CDR3 comprises 12 residues. CDR1 is LGHDT and CDR2 is YNNKEL in the germline V gene (reference sequence). The CDR3 is CATRGTAYGYTF. The CDR3 nucleotides read TGTGCCACCAGAGGGACAGCCTATGGCTACACCTTC.

The gene calls are TRBV7-2 and TRBJ2-7; 7 nucleotides match TRBD2. The V gene end was trimmed by 0 bases and the J gene end by 6 bases; junction bases not matched to a gene: 5. The CDR3 is 14 amino acids. CDR1 and CDR2 from the germline V gene are SGHTA and FQGNSA. The CDR3 nucleotides read TGTGCCAGCAGCTTAGCGCGGGAGAATCCCGAGCAGTACTTC. Translation gives CASSLARENPEQYF.

This chain links TRBV7-2 with TRBJ1-2, with 9 positions matching TRBD1. The CDR3 runs 13 residues. The trim removed 4 bases at V and 14 bases at J, leaving 11 bases unmatched. CDR1 SGHTA and CDR2 FQGNSA come from the germline V gene. The CDR3 DNA is TGTGCCAGCAGCTCCCCGGGACAGGGAGGTAAAACCTTC. Its translation is CASSSPGQGGKTF. Full variable domain (rest looked up from reference TRBV7-2 and TRBJ1-2): GAGVSQSPSNKVTEKGKDVELRCDPISGHTALYWYRQSLGQGLEFLIYFQGNSAPDKSGLPSDRFSAERTGGSVSTLTIQRTQQEDSAVYLCASSSPGQGGKTFGSGTRLTVV.

The chain joins TRBV18 to TRBJ1-3, with 7 bases matching TRBD1. The V gene's germline CDR1 is KGHSH and CDR2 LQKENI. J gave up 4 bases and V 5 bases, and 8 bases lay outside the gene matches. The CDR3 covers 15 residues. The CDR3: CASSREGATGNTIYF. CDR3 coding DNA: TGTGCCAGCTCAAGAGAGGGGGCGACAGGAAACACCATATATTTT.

This chain uses TRBV27 with TRBJ1-5; 7 nucleotides line up with TRBD1. V shed 4 bases and J 0 bases; nucleotides not matched to a gene: 6. Per the germline V gene, CDR1 is MNHEY and CDR2 is SMNVEV (reference sequence). This CDR3 spans 16 amino acids. The CDR3 reads CASSSRQGISNQPQHF. DNA for the CDR3: TGTGCCAGCAGTTCCCGACAGGGAATTAGCAATCAGCCCCAGCATTTT.

This clone was counted only a few times. The chain employs TRBV27 and TRBJ1-1; no firm D call. Trimming took off 2 bases at V and 5 bases at J, with 9 bases between the two ends. The CDR3 totals 13 residues. Germline V gene data show CDR1 as MNHEY and CDR2 as SMNVEV (reference sequence). The CDR3 DNA is TGTGCCAGCAGTTTACGAGGATGGACTGAAGCTTTCTTT. Translating gives CASSLRGWTEAFF.

This clone has only a few counts. The rearrangement uses TRBV19 and TRBJ2-1; unclear D gene. Germline-derived CDR1 and CDR2 are LNHDA and SQIVND (reference sequence). The CDR3 contains 12 residues. V lost 9 bases to trimming and J lost 5 bases, with 11 bases between them. As DNA, the CDR3 is TGTGCCAGCCACGGGTTAGACAATGAGCAGTTCTTC. It yields the protein CASHGLDNEQFF.

The chain uses TRBV19 and TRBJ1-5; 8 positions match TRBD1. With V trimmed by 6 bases and J by 1 base, 5 bases remained unmatched. The CDR3 contains 15 residues. The germline V gene has CDR1 LNHDA and CDR2 SQIVND (reference sequence). The CDR3 bases are TGTGCCAGTAGAGTTGACAGGGGCAGCAATCAGCCCCAGCATTTT. Protein: CASRVDRGSNQPQHF.

The chain links TRBV7-3 to TRBJ1-5; a possible D gene is TRBD1 (5 bases). V lost 2 bases to trimming and J lost 10 bases, with 12 bases between them. Germline loops: CDR1 SGHTA, CDR2 FQGTGA. CDR3 length equals 13 residues. CDR3 nucleotides: TGTGCCAGCAGCTTATCTCCGGGACTTCCCCAGCATTTT. It specifies CASSLSPGLPQHF.

The chain recombines TRBV19 with TRBJ2-7; unclear D gene. The CDR3 is 12 residues long. Germline V CDR1 and CDR2: LNHDA, SQIVND (reference sequence). The V end was cut by 7 bases, the J end by 4 bases, with 11 bases between. DNA of the CDR3: TGTGCCAGTACACGCTCTCAGTACGAGCAGTACTTC. Translating gives CASTRSQYEQYF.

This chain links TRBV3-1 (or the pseudogene TRBV3-2) with TRBJ2-3; D is unclear. The CDR3 runs to 14 residues. V was shortened by 1 base and J by 7 bases, with 12 bases between the two germline ends. Germline V lookup: CDR1 LGHDT, CDR2 YNNKEL (reference sequence). For the CDR3, the DNA is TGTGCCAGCAGCCAAGGCTCGCCGAGGTATACGCAGTATTTT. It specifies CASSQGSPRYTQYF.

The rearrangement links TRBV7-2 to TRBJ2-1; 10 bases map to TRBD2. V dropped 6 bases and J dropped 1; count of bases not matched to a gene: 9. Germline values: CDR1 SGHTA, CDR2 FQGNSA. The CDR3 sequence is 17 residues long. CDR3 DNA sequence: TGTGCCAGCAGACCCCGAGCTAGCGGGGGTTCCTACAATGAGCAGTTCTTC. Translation gives CASRPRASGGSYNEQFF.

This clone was observed at least ten times. CDR3 in DNA: TGCGCCAGCAGCACCTTAAGCGGGAGCACCCTCGAGCAGTACTTC. Its translation is CASSTLSGSTLEQYF. This chain links TRBV5-1 with TRBJ2-7; 8 bases agree with TRBD2. V shed 4 bases and J 6 bases; nucleotides not matched to a gene: 12. CDR3 size: 15 residues. Looked up from germline, CDR1 is SGHRS and CDR2 is YFSETQ.

The V and J genes are TRBV5-1 and TRBJ1-6, with 9 bases fitting TRBD1. Germline values: CDR1 SGHRS, CDR2 YFSETQ. This CDR3 is built from 16 residues. V shed 0 bases, J shed 4 bases, and the junction held 2 bases outside the gene matches. The CDR3 is CASSLAGTGYNSPLHF. The CDR3 bases are TGCGCCAGCAGCTTGGCCGGGACAGGGTATAATTCACCCCTCCACTTT.

The chain links TRBV7-9 to TRBJ2-7, with D possibly TRBD1 on 5 matching bases. Germline V gives CDR1 SEHNR, CDR2 FQNEAQ (reference sequence). The CDR3 covers 16 residues. V lost 0 bases, J lost 7 bases, and 19 bases lay in between. The CDR3 DNA is TGTGCCAGCAGCTTAGCAACGCCGGACACTGGGCGGGAGCAGTACTTC. This encodes CASSLATPDTGREQYF.

This chain connects TRBV29-1 to TRBJ2-1, with TRBD2 matching 14 bases. CDR3 length equals 13 residues. Germline CDR1 is SQVTM and CDR2 is ANQGSEA. V was clipped by 7 bases and J by 7 bases; unmatched bases: 3. CDR3 coding DNA: TGCAGCGGCGGACTAGCGGGGGGAAATGAGCAGTTCTTC. Its protein product is CSGGLAGGNEQFF.

Judged by abundance, this clone is medium-sized. The V gene is TRBV15, the J gene TRBJ2-7; maybe TRBD2 (6 bases). V shed 1 base and J shed 2 bases, with 12 bases lying between them. The CDR3 spans 15 residues. Germline CDR1 LNHNV, CDR2 YYDKDF (reference sequence). CDR3 amino acids: CATSRGGGQPYEQYF. Written as DNA, the CDR3 is TGTGCCACCAGCAGAGGTGGAGGGCAACCCTACGAGCAGTACTTC.

The V call is TRBV28, the J call TRBJ1-1; D call uncertain. The CDR3 is 16 residues long. With 6 bases removed from V and 5 bases from J, the gap between germline ends came to 22 bases. In germline, CDR1 is MDHEN, CDR2 SYDVKM. The CDR3 spells CASSRPWGVKETEAFF. CDR3 bases: TGTGCCAGCAGCCGACCGTGGGGAGTGAAGGAGACTGAAGCTTTCTTT.